What follows is one T cell receptor beta chain and its context. Measured with immunoSEQ multiplex PCR; TCRdb has only the in-frame clones, and not every one. The repertoire includes some 48,000 clones, roughly 90% of them detected once, and roughly 2% sits in the top ten. These data come from a study of blood T cell repertoires in COVID-19. The CDR3 is made up of 13 amino acids. Between the trimmed V and J ends, which lost 6 bases and 2 bases, there was a span of 12 bases. Sequenced input: peripheral blood. The chain recombines TRBV5-3 with TRBJ2-7, with a tentative D call TRBD1 (5 bases). TRBV5-3 is designated an ORF whose function remains uncertain. The TCR sequence derives from a human donor in a cohort sampled during active COVID-19. CDR3 sequence: CARINDRPYEQYF. The CDR3 DNA reads as TGTGCCAGAATTAACGACAGACCCTACGAGCAGTACTTC.